The T cell receptor beta chain described here comes from a study of shared clonotypes between healthy human individuals. Points from the study as a whole: As a rule, naive subsets had a larger estimated richness than memory subsets.

CD45RO negativity and positive selection for CCR7 defined naive CD8 cells, a population that excluded terminally differentiated effector memory CD45RA+ cells. The study drew its donors from healthy HIV-negative adults without recent acute infections or vaccinations. The data were produced by immunoSEQ multiplex PCR, yet TCRdb's version contains in-frame clones alone and is incomplete. This table holds about 2 million clones, about 95% found once. CDR1 and CDR2 from the germline V gene are GTSNPN and SVGIG (reference sequence). V dropped 4 bases and J dropped 2; count of bases not matched to a gene: 7. The CDR3 consists of 14 residues. Note on this clone: Its antigen is as yet unknown.

Sequencing was done on a sample of naive CD8+ T cells sorted from blood. This sequence joins TRBV30 and TRBJ2-7, with 8 bases that match TRBD1. The sequence derives from a man aged 18 to 35 in good health. The CDR3 DNA sequence: TGTGCCTGGATCGGCCAGGGGGCTCCCTACGAGCAGTACTTC. It translates to CAWIGQGAPYEQYF.